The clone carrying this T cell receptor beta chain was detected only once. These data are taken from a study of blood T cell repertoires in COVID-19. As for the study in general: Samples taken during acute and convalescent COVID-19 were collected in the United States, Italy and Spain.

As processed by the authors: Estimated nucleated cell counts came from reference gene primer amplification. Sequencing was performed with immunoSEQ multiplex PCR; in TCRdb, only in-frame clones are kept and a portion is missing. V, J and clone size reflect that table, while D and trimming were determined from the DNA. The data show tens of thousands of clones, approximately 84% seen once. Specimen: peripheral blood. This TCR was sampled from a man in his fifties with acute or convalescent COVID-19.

The CDR3 is CSARSSYEQYF. CDR3 DNA: TGCAGTGCTAGGTCGTCCTACGAGCAGTACTTC. The genes are TRBV20-1 and TRBJ2-7; no definite D call. Germline V gene lookup returns CDR1 DFQATT and CDR2 SNEGSKA (reference sequence). The CDR3 runs to 11 residues. Trimming took off 3 bases at V and 1 base at J, with 4 bases between the two ends.